This T cell receptor beta chain stems from a study of T-cell memory formation after mild COVID-19. Germline CDR1 reads MGHDK; CDR2 reads SYGVNS. CDR3 length: 12 residues. V lost 3 bases and J 6 bases, leaving 7 bases between the germline ends. 5'RACE with constant-segment primers built TCRalpha and TCRbeta cDNA libraries with UMIs. MiXCR, applied by TCRdb to the 5' RACE reads, yields one record per CDR3 protein. The top ten clones hold approximately 21% of a sample with about 430,000 distinct CDR3 sequences, 15% to 20% of them seen once. Material for sequencing was PBMCs or a T cell subset sorted from them (not recorded which). The sequence came from a man younger than 35 who had mild COVID-19 (a few samples of this study predate the infection). Cell type and time point are not known. J is TRBJ2-3 and V is TRBV25-1; D is possibly TRBD2 (6 bases). The chain's CDR3 is CASSEGRDTQYF. The CDR3 nucleotides read TGTGCCAGCAGTGAGGGGAGGGATACGCAGTATTTT.